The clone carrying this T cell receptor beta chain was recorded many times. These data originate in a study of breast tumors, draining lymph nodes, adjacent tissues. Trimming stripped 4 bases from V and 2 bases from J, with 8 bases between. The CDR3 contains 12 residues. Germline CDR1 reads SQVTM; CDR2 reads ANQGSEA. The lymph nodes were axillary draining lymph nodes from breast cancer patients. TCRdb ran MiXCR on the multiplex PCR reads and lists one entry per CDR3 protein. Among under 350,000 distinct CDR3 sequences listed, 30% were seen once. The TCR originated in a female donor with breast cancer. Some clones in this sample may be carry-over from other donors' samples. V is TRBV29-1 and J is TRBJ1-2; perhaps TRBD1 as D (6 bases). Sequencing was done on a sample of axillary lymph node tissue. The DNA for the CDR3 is TGCAGCGTTGTCCAGGGGAACTATGGCTACACCTTC. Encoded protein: CSVVQGNYGYTF.